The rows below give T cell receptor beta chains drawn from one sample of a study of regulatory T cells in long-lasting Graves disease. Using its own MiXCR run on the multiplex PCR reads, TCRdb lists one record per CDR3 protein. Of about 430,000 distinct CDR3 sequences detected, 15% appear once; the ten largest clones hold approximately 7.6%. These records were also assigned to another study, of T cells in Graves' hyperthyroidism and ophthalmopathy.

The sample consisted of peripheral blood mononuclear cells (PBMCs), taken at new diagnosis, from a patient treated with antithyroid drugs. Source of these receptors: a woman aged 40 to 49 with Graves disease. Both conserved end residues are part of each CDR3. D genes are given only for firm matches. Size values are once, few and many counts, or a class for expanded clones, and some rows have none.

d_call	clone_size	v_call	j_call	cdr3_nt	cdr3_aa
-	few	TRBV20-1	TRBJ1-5	TGCAGTGCGAGCGGAGGGGGTTCTGGTCAGCCCCAGCATTTT	CSASGGGSGQPQHF
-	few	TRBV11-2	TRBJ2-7	TGTGCCAGCAGCCTGGAGACAACCTACGAGCAGTACTTC	CASSLETTYEQYF
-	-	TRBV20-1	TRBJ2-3	TGCAGTGCCCCGAAGGGTCCAGGGCGGTCGCAGTATTTT	CSAPKGPGRSQYF
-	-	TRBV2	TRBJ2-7	TGTGCCAGCAGTGACGCGGAACCTTACGAGCAGTACTTC	CASSDAEPYEQYF
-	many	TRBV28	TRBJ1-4	TGTGCCAGCAAGACAGCGCTTGCAACTAATGAAAAACTGTTTTTT	CASKTALATNEKLFF
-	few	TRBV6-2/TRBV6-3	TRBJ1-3	TGTGCCAGCAGTTACTCTTGGGGATCTGGAAACACCATATATTTT	CASSYSWGSGNTIYF
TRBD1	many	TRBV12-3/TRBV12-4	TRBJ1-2	TGTGCCAGCAGTTCGGGGACAGAAGCTAGCTACACCTTC	CASSSGTEASYTF
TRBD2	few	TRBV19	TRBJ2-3	TGTGCCAGTATGACTAGCGGGAAGATAGCAGATACGCAGTATTTT	CASMTSGKIADTQYF
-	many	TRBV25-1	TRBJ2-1	TGTGCCAGCAATAAAGAAGTCTACAATGAGCAGTTCTTC	CASNKEVYNEQFF
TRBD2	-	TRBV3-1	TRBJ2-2	TGTGCCAGCAGCCGATCCGGGACTAGCGGGCTCGGGGAGCTGTTTTTT	CASSRSGTSGLGELFF
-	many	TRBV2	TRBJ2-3	TGTGCCAGCAGTCCAGGACTGGAATACACAGATACGCAGTATTTT	CASSPGLEYTDTQYF
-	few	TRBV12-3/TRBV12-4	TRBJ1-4	TGTGCCAGCAGTGACCCTGCGCCCAATGAAAAACTGTTTTTT	CASSDPAPNEKLFF
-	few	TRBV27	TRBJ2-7	TGTGCCAGCAGTTTATCATATAGTACGGACGGATTCTACGAGCAGTACTTC	CASSLSYSTDGFYEQYF
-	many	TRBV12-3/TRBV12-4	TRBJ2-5	TGTGCCAGCAGTTTAACGTACCAAGAGACCCAGTACTTC	CASSLTYQETQYF
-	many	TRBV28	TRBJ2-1	TGTGCCAGCAGTTTCCTTCCACCGAGGCAGCCAGGGCAGTTCTTC	CASSFLPPRQPGQFF
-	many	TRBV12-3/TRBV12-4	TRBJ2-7	TGTGCCAGCAGTTGGGTCGGGAGAGGCTACGAGCAGTACTTC	CASSWVGRGYEQYF
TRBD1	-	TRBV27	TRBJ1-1	TGTGCCAGCAGTTTCAGGAACAGGGGAATTTCTGAAGCTTTCTTT	CASSFRNRGISEAFF
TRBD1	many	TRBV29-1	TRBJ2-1	TGCAGCGCTGGTCCCCCCCCCGACAGGGGTAATGAGCAGTTCTTC	CSAGPPPDRGNEQFF
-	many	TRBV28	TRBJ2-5	TGTGCCAGCAGCCCAAAACCCGGGACGGACCAAGAGACCCAGTACTTC	CASSPKPGTDQETQYF
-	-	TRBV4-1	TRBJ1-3	TGCGCCAGCAGCCCCCGAAGCGTGAAAACCGGGCCAACTGGAAACACCATATATTTT	CASSPRSVKTGPTGNTIYF
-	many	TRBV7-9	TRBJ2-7	TGTGCCAGCAGCCGGGGGAAGTCCGAGCAGTACTTC	CASSRGKSEQYF
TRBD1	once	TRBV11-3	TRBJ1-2	TGTGCCAGCAGCCCGCACCCGGGACAGCCCTATGGCTACACCTTC	CASSPHPGQPYGYTF
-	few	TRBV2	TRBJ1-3	TGTGCCAGCAGTGAACTTTTCTCTGGAAACACCATATATTTT	CASSELFSGNTIYF
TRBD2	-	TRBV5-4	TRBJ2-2	TGTGCCAGCAGCAACGGACAGGCCGGGACTAGCGACACCGGGGAGCTGTTTTTT	CASSNGQAGTSDTGELFF
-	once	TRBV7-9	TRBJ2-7	TGTGCCAGCAGCATGGGGACTTTCTACGAGCAGTACTTC	CASSMGTFYEQYF
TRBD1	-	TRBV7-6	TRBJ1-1	TGTGCCAGCAGCAAGCCTGGACAGGGGTTGAACACTGAAGCTTTCTTT	CASSKPGQGLNTEAFF
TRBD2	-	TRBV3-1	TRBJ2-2	TGTGCCAGCAGCCGGGACTACAACACCGGGGAGCTGTTTTTT	CASSRDYNTGELFF
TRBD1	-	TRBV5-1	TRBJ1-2	TGCGCCAGCAGCTCCCAGGGGGCACGCTATGGCTACACCTTC	CASSSQGARYGYTF
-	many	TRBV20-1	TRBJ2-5	TGCAGTGCTGAAGCCGACCCGGGGGAGACCCAGTACTTC	CSAEADPGETQYF
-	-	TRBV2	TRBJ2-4	TGTGCCAGCAGTGAGAGGCCGGGACAAGCCAAAAACATTCAGTACTTC	CASSERPGQAKNIQYF
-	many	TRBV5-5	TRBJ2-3	TGTGCCAGCAGCAACAGCCGTAGCACAGATACGCAGTATTTT	CASSNSRSTDTQYF
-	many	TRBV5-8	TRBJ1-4	TGTGCCAGCACGACTAAGGACAGATCAAATGAAAAACTGTTTTTT	CASTTKDRSNEKLFF
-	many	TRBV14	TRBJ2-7	TGTGCCAGCAGTTTCGGGACGGGTTACGAGCAGTACTTC	CASSFGTGYEQYF
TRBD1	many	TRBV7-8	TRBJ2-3	TGTGCCAGCAGCTTAGGGGGACAGGGTATAAAGGATACGCAGTATTTT	CASSLGGQGIKDTQYF
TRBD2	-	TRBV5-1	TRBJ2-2	TGCGCCAGTACTAGCGACACCGGGGAGCTGTTTTTT	CASTSDTGELFF
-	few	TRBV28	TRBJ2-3	TGTGCCAGCAGTTTTCAAGGCCGCCGGTTATTAGGCACAGATACGCAGTATTTT	CASSFQGRRLLGTDTQYF
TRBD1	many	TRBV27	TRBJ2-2	TGTGCCAGCAGTTTATCGGGACAGGGAGGGAACGGGGAGCTGTTTTTT	CASSLSGQGGNGELFF
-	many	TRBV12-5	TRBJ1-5	TGTGCTAGTGGTTTGTTTTCGCCGCAGCAGCCCCAGCATTTT	CASGLFSPQQPQHF
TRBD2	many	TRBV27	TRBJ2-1	TGTGCCAGCAGTTTTCGAAGGACTAGCGGGAGAGGCAATGAGCAGTTCTTC	CASSFRRTSGRGNEQFF
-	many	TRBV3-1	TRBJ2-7	TGTGCCAGCAGCCAAACGACGGGGACATCCTACGAGCAGTACTTC	CASSQTTGTSYEQYF
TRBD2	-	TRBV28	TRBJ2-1	TGTGCCAGCAGAAACCAAGCGGGATGGTACAATGAGCAGTTCTTC	CASRNQAGWYNEQFF
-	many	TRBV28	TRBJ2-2	TGTGCCAGCAGGAGAGGTAGAGGGATGAACACCGGGGAGCTGTTTTTT	CASRRGRGMNTGELFF
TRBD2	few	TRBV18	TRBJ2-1	TGTGCCAGCTCACCAATCGGGGGGGACTACAATGAGCAGTTCTTC	CASSPIGGDYNEQFF
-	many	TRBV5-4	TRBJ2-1	TGTGCCAGCAGCCTGGGACACCTAAGGGCGGGTCCCAATGAGCAGTTCTTC	CASSLGHLRAGPNEQFF
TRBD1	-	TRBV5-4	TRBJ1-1	TGTGCCAGCAGCAGGCAGGGGGGGACGAACACTGAAGCTTTCTTT	CASSRQGGTNTEAFF
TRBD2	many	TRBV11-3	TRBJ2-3	TGTGCCAGCAGCTTGTCTCCGCGGGAGGGCCCCGATACGCAGTATTTT	CASSLSPREGPDTQYF
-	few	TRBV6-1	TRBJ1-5	TGTGCCAGCAGTGAATTAAGAGGGTGGTCCGGCGTGGGCAATCAGCCCCAGCATTTT	CASSELRGWSGVGNQPQHF
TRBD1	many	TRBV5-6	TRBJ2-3	TGTGCCAGCAGGGAACAGGGGGCTGGCACAGATACGCAGTATTTT	CASREQGAGTDTQYF